This is a list of T cell receptor beta chains from one sample in a study of blood T cell repertoires in COVID-19. Repertoires were generated with immunoSEQ multiplex PCR, while TCRdb's copy carries only in-frame clones and drops some. The table lists 130,000 to 150,000 clones, 70% to 85% of them singletons, with approximately 9.5% in the top ten. The sequencing sample was made of peripheral blood. All receptors come from a woman older than 75 in a cohort sampled during active or convalescent COVID-19. Both conserved end residues are part of each CDR3. The D gene is left open where the match is weak. Only part of the rows carry a size: once, few, many, or a class if the clone is expanded.

CDR3aa: CASSQDRNTEAFF; CDR3nt: TGTGCCAGCAGTCAGGACAGGAACACTGAAGCTTTCTTT; j_gene: TRBJ1-1; d_gene: .; v_gene: TRBV12-3/TRBV12-4; abundance: .
CDR3aa: CASSPRQGQGETQYF; CDR3nt: TGTGCCAGCAGCCCCCGCCAAGGACAGGGAGAGACCCAGTACTTC; j_gene: TRBJ2-5; d_gene: TRBD1; v_gene: TRBV7-2; abundance: .
CDR3aa: CASSEAHRAAVTEAFF; CDR3nt: TGTGCCAGCAGTGAAGCCCACAGGGCTGCTGTGACTGAAGCTTTCTTT; j_gene: TRBJ1-1; d_gene: .; v_gene: TRBV6-1; abundance: .
CDR3aa: CASSSGQVEEKLFF; CDR3nt: TGTGCCAGCAGCTCCGGACAGGTTGAGGAAAAACTGTTTTTT; j_gene: TRBJ1-4; d_gene: TRBD1; v_gene: TRBV5-5; abundance: .
CDR3aa: CASSTGTSIGTGELFF; CDR3nt: TGTGCCAGCAGCACCGGGACTAGCATTGGAACCGGGGAGCTGTTTTTT; j_gene: TRBJ2-2; d_gene: TRBD2; v_gene: TRBV7-2; abundance: .
CDR3aa: CASNPRTEFYGYTF; CDR3nt: TGTGCCAGCAACCCACGGACAGAATTCTATGGCTACACCTTC; j_gene: TRBJ1-2; d_gene: .; v_gene: TRBV2; abundance: .
CDR3aa: CASSFSQGSPLHF; CDR3nt: TGTGCCAGCAGCTTTTCACAGGGTTCACCCCTCCACTTT; j_gene: TRBJ1-6; d_gene: .; v_gene: TRBV7-2; abundance: .
CDR3aa: CASSYGSQGANGYTF; CDR3nt: TGTGCCAGCAGTTACGGATCACAGGGGGCGAATGGCTACACCTTC; j_gene: TRBJ1-2; d_gene: TRBD1; v_gene: TRBV6-5; abundance: .
CDR3aa: CASSQDLFSSTGELFF; CDR3nt: TGTGCCAGCAGCCAAGATCTCTTTTCTTCCACCGGGGAGCTGTTTTTT; j_gene: TRBJ2-2; d_gene: .; v_gene: TRBV14; abundance: .
CDR3aa: CARILQGSSYNSPLHF; CDR3nt: TGTGCCAGAATCTTACAGGGGAGCTCCTATAATTCACCCCTCCACTTT; j_gene: TRBJ1-6; d_gene: TRBD1; v_gene: TRBV5-3; abundance: .
CDR3aa: CASRETGGDNTEAFF; CDR3nt: TGTGCCAGCAGAGAGACAGGGGGCGATAACACTGAAGCTTTCTTT; j_gene: TRBJ1-1; d_gene: TRBD1; v_gene: TRBV28; abundance: .
CDR3aa: CASSVEGWNSPLHF; CDR3nt: TGTGCCAGCTCAGTGGAGGGTTGGAATTCACCCCTCCACTTT; j_gene: TRBJ1-6; d_gene: .; v_gene: TRBV18; abundance: .
CDR3aa: CASSLGLGLEAFF; CDR3nt: TGCGCCAGCAGCTTGGGATTGGGGCTAGAAGCTTTCTTT; j_gene: TRBJ1-1; d_gene: .; v_gene: TRBV5-1; abundance: few
CDR3aa: CATSDPNNPGGYTF; CDR3nt: TGTGCCACCAGTGATCCGAACAACCCGGGAGGCTACACCTTC; j_gene: TRBJ1-2; d_gene: .; v_gene: TRBV24-1; abundance: .
CDR3aa: CASSARYPGQGISSTGELFF; CDR3nt: TGTGCCAGCAGTGCCAGATACCCCGGACAGGGAATATCGTCCACCGGGGAGCTGTTTTTT; j_gene: TRBJ2-2; d_gene: TRBD1; v_gene: TRBV6-1; abundance: .
CDR3aa: CASSLATGSGNTIYF; CDR3nt: TGTGCCAGCAGCTTAGCAACAGGGTCTGGAAACACCATATATTTT; j_gene: TRBJ1-3; d_gene: .; v_gene: TRBV7-2; abundance: .
CDR3aa: CASSLNGETTGELFF; CDR3nt: TGTGCCAGCAGCTTAAACGGGGAAACCACCGGGGAGCTGTTTTTT; j_gene: TRBJ2-2; d_gene: .; v_gene: TRBV7-3; abundance: .
CDR3aa: CASSPPGGGRETQYF; CDR3nt: TGTGCCAGCAGCCCCCCCGGCGGGGGGCGAGAGACCCAGTACTTC; j_gene: TRBJ2-5; d_gene: TRBD2; v_gene: TRBV5-4; abundance: .
CDR3aa: CAWNRGGEAFF; CDR3nt: TGTGCCTGGAATCGAGGGGGTGAAGCTTTCTTT; j_gene: TRBJ1-1; d_gene: .; v_gene: TRBV30; abundance: .
CDR3aa: CASSYGSGGYAGANVLTF; CDR3nt: TGTGCCAGCAGTTACGGAAGCGGGGGTTACGCTGGGGCCAACGTCCTGACTTTC; j_gene: TRBJ2-6; d_gene: TRBD2; v_gene: TRBV6-2/TRBV6-3; abundance: .
CDR3aa: CASSVTGVIGELFF; CDR3nt: TGTGCCAGCAGTGTGACAGGGGTTATCGGGGAGCTGTTTTTT; j_gene: TRBJ2-2; d_gene: TRBD1; v_gene: TRBV9; abundance: .
CDR3aa: CASSLGTGTNTGELFF; CDR3nt: TGCGCCAGCAGCTTGGGGACAGGTACGAACACCGGGGAGCTGTTTTTT; j_gene: TRBJ2-2; d_gene: TRBD1; v_gene: TRBV5-1; abundance: .
CDR3aa: CASSLLSGDTQYF; CDR3nt: TGTGCCAGCAGCTTGCTGTCCGGGGATACGCAGTATTTT; j_gene: TRBJ2-3; d_gene: .; v_gene: TRBV7-3; abundance: .
CDR3aa: CASSLDRVQSTDTQYF; CDR3nt: TGCGCCAGCAGCTTGGACAGGGTTCAAAGCACAGATACGCAGTATTTT; j_gene: TRBJ2-3; d_gene: .; v_gene: TRBV5-1; abundance: .
CDR3aa: CASKYRGQVYGYTF; CDR3nt: TGTGCCAGCAAGTACAGGGGGCAGGTCTATGGCTACACCTTC; j_gene: TRBJ1-2; d_gene: TRBD1; v_gene: TRBV2; abundance: .
CDR3aa: CASSPRGTVRPGYTF; CDR3nt: TGTGCCAGCAGTCCCCGAGGGACAGTGAGGCCAGGCTACACCTTC; j_gene: TRBJ1-2; d_gene: TRBD1; v_gene: TRBV2; abundance: .
CDR3aa: CASSQGQWDTQYF; CDR3nt: TGTGCCAGCAGCCAGGGACAGTGGGATACGCAGTATTTT; j_gene: TRBJ2-3; d_gene: TRBD1; v_gene: TRBV7-2; abundance: .
CDR3aa: CASSPPGRAQETQYF; CDR3nt: TGTGCCAGCTCACCACCCGGGAGGGCCCAAGAGACCCAGTACTTC; j_gene: TRBJ2-5; d_gene: TRBD2; v_gene: TRBV18; abundance: .
CDR3aa: CASSKGWQGVHEQYF; CDR3nt: TGCGCCAGCAGCAAGGGGTGGCAGGGGGTTCACGAGCAGTACTTC; j_gene: TRBJ2-7; d_gene: TRBD1; v_gene: TRBV5-1; abundance: .
CDR3aa: CASRDRGKVSEAFF; CDR3nt: TGTGCCAGCAGAGACAGGGGGAAAGTTTCTGAAGCTTTCTTT; j_gene: TRBJ1-1; d_gene: TRBD1; v_gene: TRBV6-5; abundance: .
CDR3aa: CASSQVATGGTTRRSAGELFF; CDR3nt: TGCGCCAGCAGCCAAGTGGCCACAGGGGGAACAACACGGAGGAGCGCCGGGGAGCTGTTTTTT; j_gene: TRBJ2-2; d_gene: TRBD1; v_gene: TRBV4-1; abundance: once
CDR3aa: CASSLGQATGELFF; CDR3nt: TGCGCCAGCAGCTTAGGACAGGCCACCGGGGAGCTGTTTTTT; j_gene: TRBJ2-2; d_gene: TRBD1; v_gene: TRBV5-1; abundance: .
CDR3aa: CASSLRDRGRGGELFF; CDR3nt: TGTGCCAGCAGCCTCCGGGACAGGGGGCGCGGCGGGGAGCTGTTTTTT; j_gene: TRBJ2-2; d_gene: .; v_gene: TRBV21-1; abundance: .
CDR3aa: CASSDTTVGRGANVLTF; CDR3nt: TGTGCCAGCAGCGATACAACGGTGGGGCGAGGGGCCAACGTCCTGACTTTC; j_gene: TRBJ2-6; d_gene: .; v_gene: TRBV11-2; abundance: once
CDR3aa: CASSPTLGASLNTEAFF; CDR3nt: TGTGCCAGCTCACCAACTTTGGGAGCCAGCCTGAACACTGAAGCTTTCTTT; j_gene: TRBJ1-1; d_gene: .; v_gene: TRBV18; abundance: few
CDR3aa: CASSFGQGRNTIYF; CDR3nt: TGTGCCAGCAGTTTCGGACAGGGAAGAAACACCATATATTTT; j_gene: TRBJ1-3; d_gene: TRBD1; v_gene: TRBV6-5; abundance: .
CDR3aa: CASSPPGIEAGELFF; CDR3nt: TGTGCCAGCAGCCCACCGGGAATTGAGGCCGGGGAGCTGTTTTTT; j_gene: TRBJ2-2; d_gene: .; v_gene: TRBV5-4; abundance: .
CDR3aa: CATSGQGMYGYTF; CDR3nt: TGTGCCACCAGTGGGCAGGGGATGTACGGCTACACCTTC; j_gene: TRBJ1-2; d_gene: .; v_gene: TRBV24-1; abundance: .
CDR3aa: CASSHGLAGARQETQYF; CDR3nt: TGTGCCAGCAGCCACGGACTAGCGGGGGCCAGACAAGAGACCCAGTACTTC; j_gene: TRBJ2-5; d_gene: TRBD2; v_gene: TRBV5-5; abundance: .
CDR3aa: CASSFQSNTEAFF; CDR3nt: TGTGCCAGCAGCTTTCAGTCGAACACTGAAGCTTTCTTT; j_gene: TRBJ1-1; d_gene: .; v_gene: TRBV5-5; abundance: .
CDR3aa: CASSLDLADTQYF; CDR3nt: TGTGCCAGCAGCTTAGATCTAGCAGATACGCAGTATTTT; j_gene: TRBJ2-3; d_gene: .; v_gene: TRBV11-2; abundance: .
CDR3aa: CSVFGTYYGYTF; CDR3nt: TGCAGCGTCTTTGGTACTTACTATGGCTACACCTTC; j_gene: TRBJ1-2; d_gene: .; v_gene: TRBV29-1; abundance: .
CDR3aa: CASSADRAYNSPLHF; CDR3nt: TGTGCCAGCAGCGCGGACAGGGCTTATAATTCACCCCTCCACTTT; j_gene: TRBJ1-6; d_gene: TRBD1; v_gene: TRBV5-5; abundance: .
CDR3aa: CASSQTAGNQPQHF; CDR3nt: TGTGCCAGCAGTCAGACAGCAGGCAATCAGCCCCAGCATTTT; j_gene: TRBJ1-5; d_gene: .; v_gene: TRBV27; abundance: .
CDR3aa: CASSDAASGLGETQYF; CDR3nt: TGCGCCAGCAGCGATGCGGCTAGCGGCCTTGGCGAGACCCAGTACTTC; j_gene: TRBJ2-5; d_gene: TRBD2; v_gene: TRBV5-1; abundance: .
CDR3aa: CASSQGQGWTGYTF; CDR3nt: TGTGCCAGCAGCCAAGGCCAGGGGTGGACTGGCTACACCTTC; j_gene: TRBJ1-2; d_gene: .; v_gene: TRBV3-1/TRBV3-2; abundance: .
CDR3aa: CASIQLTDTQYF; CDR3nt: TGTGCCAGCATACAGCTCACAGATACGCAGTATTTT; j_gene: TRBJ2-3; d_gene: .; v_gene: TRBV2; abundance: few
CDR3aa: CASMTGGLTKNIQYF; CDR3nt: TGTGCCAGCATGACCGGGGGGTTAACCAAAAACATTCAGTACTTC; j_gene: TRBJ2-4; d_gene: TRBD2; v_gene: TRBV28; abundance: .
CDR3aa: CASSMTGVLGANVLTF; CDR3nt: TGTGCCAGTAGTATGACAGGCGTATTGGGGGCCAACGTCCTGACTTTC; j_gene: TRBJ2-6; d_gene: .; v_gene: TRBV19; abundance: .
CDR3aa: CASSIEQYNEQFF; CDR3nt: TGTGCCAGTAGTATAGAACAGTACAATGAGCAGTTCTTC; j_gene: TRBJ2-1; d_gene: .; v_gene: TRBV19; abundance: .
CDR3aa: CASAEGGPTDTQYF; CDR3nt: TGTGCCAGCGCAGAAGGGGGACCCACAGATACGCAGTATTTT; j_gene: TRBJ2-3; d_gene: .; v_gene: TRBV6-6; abundance: .
CDR3aa: CSVLVGAKNIQYF; CDR3nt: TGCAGCGTTCTTGTCGGGGCCAAAAACATTCAGTACTTC; j_gene: TRBJ2-4; d_gene: .; v_gene: TRBV29-1; abundance: .
CDR3aa: CASTGQNNQPQHF; CDR3nt: TGTGCCAGTACGGGACAGAACAATCAGCCCCAGCATTTT; j_gene: TRBJ1-5; d_gene: TRBD1; v_gene: TRBV19; abundance: few
CDR3aa: CASSKSLGGPHGTQYF; CDR3nt: TGTGCCAGCAGCAAATCCTTAGGGGGCCCGCACGGGACCCAGTACTTC; j_gene: TRBJ2-5; d_gene: .; v_gene: TRBV21-1; abundance: .